Listed below are T cell receptor beta chains from one sample, sequenced in a study of neurological immune-mediated disorders. TCRdb passed the 5' RACE reads through MiXCR, listing each CDR3 protein once. The sample includes about 60,000 distinct CDR3 sequences, 4% to 5.5% seen only once; the top ten take 2.5% to 3%. The sequenced material came from PBMCs. These receptors were collected from a man in his forties or fifties with multiple sclerosis. The CDR3 runs from the conserved cysteine through the conserved F or W. D genes are given only for firm matches. Clone sizes are given selectively: once, few, many, or a class where the clone is expanded.

>many|TRBV20-1|TRBD1|TRBJ2-3
CSAETGTGRLNTQYF
TGCAGTGCTGAAACCGGGACAGGGAGGTTGAATACGCAGTATTTT
>-|TRBV20-1|-|TRBJ2-3
CSARDPRNTDTQYF
TGCAGTGCTAGAGATCCGCGGAACACAGATACGCAGTATTTT
>many|TRBV20-1|-|TRBJ1-1
CSASVQGGKTEAFF
TGCAGTGCTAGTGTACAAGGGGGGAAGACTGAAGCTTTCTTT
>many|TRBV5-1|-|TRBJ2-6
CASSSGRVSGANVLTF
TGCGCCAGCAGCTCCGGACGCGTCTCTGGGGCCAACGTCCTGACTTTC
>few|TRBV20-1|TRBD1|TRBJ1-4
CSAIGTGANEKLFF
TGCAGTGCTATTGGGACAGGGGCTAATGAAAAACTGTTTTTT
>many|TRBV6-2/TRBV6-3|-|TRBJ2-6
CASSYSISGQNSGANVLTF
TGTGCCAGCAGTTACTCGATTTCGGGACAAAACTCTGGGGCCAACGTCCTGACTTTC
>many|TRBV10-1|TRBD1|TRBJ2-3
CASSELAGTGVPDTQYF
TGCGCCAGCAGTGAGTTGGCGGGGACAGGGGTTCCAGATACGCAGTATTTT
>many|TRBV5-6|TRBD2|TRBJ2-1
CASSHLRTSGSSYNEQFF
TGTGCCAGCAGCCATCTCAGGACTAGCGGGAGTTCGTACAATGAGCAGTTCTTC
>many|TRBV18|-|TRBJ1-1
CASSPLDTSSGTEAFF
TGTGCCAGCTCACCTCTGGACACCTCTAGTGGCACTGAAGCTTTCTTT
>-|TRBV14|TRBD1|TRBJ2-4
CASSQFDRGKIQYF
TGTGCCAGCAGCCAGTTCGACAGGGGAAAAATTCAGTACTTC
>many|TRBV28|-|TRBJ2-2
CANRDGTGELFF
TGTGCCAATCGAGACGGGACCGGGGAGCTGTTTTTT
>many|TRBV16|-|TRBJ2-3
CASSHGDTQYF
TGTGCCAGCAGCCACGGGGATACGCAGTATTTT
>many|TRBV28|-|TRBJ2-5
CASRPDKSWGQETQYF
TGTGCCAGCAGGCCCGACAAAAGTTGGGGACAAGAGACCCAGTACTTC
>-|TRBV5-1|-|TRBJ1-2
CASSPGQAYGYTF
TGCGCCAGCAGCCCGGGACAAGCCTATGGCTACACCTTC
>many|TRBV7-8|-|TRBJ2-1
CASSLAALANNEQFF
TGTGCCAGCAGCTTAGCGGCACTAGCAAACAATGAGCAGTTCTTC
>many|TRBV7-3|TRBD2|TRBJ2-1
CASSERVAGNNEQFF
TGTGCCAGCAGCGAGAGAGTAGCGGGTAACAATGAGCAGTTCTTC
>few|TRBV5-1|TRBD2|TRBJ2-1
CASSSLRTSDYNEQFF
TGCGCCAGCAGCTCTCTCCGGACTAGCGACTACAATGAGCAGTTCTTC
>many|TRBV6-5|-|TRBJ2-2
CASRSLTVTANTGELFF
TGTGCCAGCAGAAGTTTGACAGTTACAGCGAACACCGGGGAGCTGTTTTTT
>many|TRBV3-1|-|TRBJ2-7
CASSPSAGYLEQYF
TGTGCCAGCAGCCCCTCGGCAGGGTACCTCGAGCAGTACTTC
>many|TRBV24-1|-|TRBJ1-1
CATSDPIQTEAFF
TGTGCCACCAGTGACCCGATCCAGACTGAAGCTTTCTTT
>many|TRBV5-1|-|TRBJ2-7
CASSSGRYYEQYF
TGCGCCAGCAGCTCAGGACGGTACTACGAGCAGTACTTC
>-|TRBV5-1|-|TRBJ2-1
CASSFLGHLTYNEQFF
TGCGCCAGCAGCTTCTTGGGCCATCTCACCTACAATGAGCAGTTCTTC